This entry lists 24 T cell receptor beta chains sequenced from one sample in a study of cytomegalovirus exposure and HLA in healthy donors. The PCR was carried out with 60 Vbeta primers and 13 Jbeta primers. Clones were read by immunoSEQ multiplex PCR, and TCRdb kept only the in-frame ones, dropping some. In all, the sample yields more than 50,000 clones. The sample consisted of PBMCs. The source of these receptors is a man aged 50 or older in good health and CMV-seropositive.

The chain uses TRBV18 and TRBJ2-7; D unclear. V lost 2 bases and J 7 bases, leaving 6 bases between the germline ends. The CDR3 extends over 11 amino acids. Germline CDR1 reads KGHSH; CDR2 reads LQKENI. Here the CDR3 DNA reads TGTGCCAGCTCACCAGGAGAGGAGCAGTACTTC. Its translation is CASSPGEEQYF.

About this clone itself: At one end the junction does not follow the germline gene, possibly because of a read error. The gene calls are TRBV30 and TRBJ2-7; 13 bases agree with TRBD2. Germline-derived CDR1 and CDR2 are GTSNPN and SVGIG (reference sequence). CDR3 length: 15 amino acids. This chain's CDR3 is CAGSVGLAGVYEQYF. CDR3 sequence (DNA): TGTGCCGGGAGTGTAGGACTAGCGGGGGTTTACGAGCAGTACTTC.

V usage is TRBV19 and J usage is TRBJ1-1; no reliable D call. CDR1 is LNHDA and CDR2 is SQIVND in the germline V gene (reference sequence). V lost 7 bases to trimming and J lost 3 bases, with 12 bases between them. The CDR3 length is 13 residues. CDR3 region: CASTRHGHTEAFF. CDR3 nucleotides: TGTGCCAGTACCAGACATGGGCACACTGAAGCTTTCTTT.

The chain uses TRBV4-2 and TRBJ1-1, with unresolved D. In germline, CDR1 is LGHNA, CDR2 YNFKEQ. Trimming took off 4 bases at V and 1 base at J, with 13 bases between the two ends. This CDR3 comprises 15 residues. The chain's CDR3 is CASSLKERGNTEAFF. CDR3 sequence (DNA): TGTGCCAGCAGCCTAAAGGAACGAGGGAACACTGAAGCTTTCTTT.

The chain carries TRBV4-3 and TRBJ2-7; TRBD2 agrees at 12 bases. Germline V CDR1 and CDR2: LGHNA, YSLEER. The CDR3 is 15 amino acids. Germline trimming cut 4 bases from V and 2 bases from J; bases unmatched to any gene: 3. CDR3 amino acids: CASSPRTSGTYEQYF. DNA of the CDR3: TGCGCCAGCAGCCCCCGGACTAGCGGGACCTACGAGCAGTACTTC.

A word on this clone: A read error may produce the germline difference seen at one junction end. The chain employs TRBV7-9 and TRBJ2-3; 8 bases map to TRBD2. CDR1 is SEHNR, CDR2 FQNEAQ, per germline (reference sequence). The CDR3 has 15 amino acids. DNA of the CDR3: TGTGCCAGCAGCTTCGGGACTAGAACCACAGATAAGCAGTATTTT. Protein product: CASSFGTRTTDKQYF. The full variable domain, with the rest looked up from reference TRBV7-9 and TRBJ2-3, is DTGVSQNPRHKITKRGQNVTFRCDPISEHNRLYWYRQTLGQGPEFLTYFQNEAQLEKSRLLSDRFSAERPKGSFSTLEIQRTEQGDSAMYLCASSFGTRTTDKQYFGPGTRLTVL.

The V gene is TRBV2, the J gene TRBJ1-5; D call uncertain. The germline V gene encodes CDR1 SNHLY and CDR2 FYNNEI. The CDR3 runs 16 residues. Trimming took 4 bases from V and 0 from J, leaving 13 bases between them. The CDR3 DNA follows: TGTGCCAGCAGTGCCCGGGAATTTCATAGCAATCAGCCCCAGCATTTT. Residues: CASSAREFHSNQPQHF.

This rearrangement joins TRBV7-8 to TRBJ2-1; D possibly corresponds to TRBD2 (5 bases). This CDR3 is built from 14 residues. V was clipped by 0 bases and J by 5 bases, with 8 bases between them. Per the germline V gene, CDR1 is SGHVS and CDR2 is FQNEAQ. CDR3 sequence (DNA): TGTGCCAGCAGCTTAGCGGGAGCCGACAATGAGCAGTTCTTC. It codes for CASSLAGADNEQFF.

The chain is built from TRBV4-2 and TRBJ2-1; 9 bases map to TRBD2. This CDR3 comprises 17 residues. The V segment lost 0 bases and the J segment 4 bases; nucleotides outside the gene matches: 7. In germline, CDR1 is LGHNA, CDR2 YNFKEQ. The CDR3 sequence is CASSQEKLAGPYNEQFF. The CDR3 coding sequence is TGTGCCAGCAGCCAAGAGAAGCTAGCGGGGCCTTACAATGAGCAGTTCTTC.

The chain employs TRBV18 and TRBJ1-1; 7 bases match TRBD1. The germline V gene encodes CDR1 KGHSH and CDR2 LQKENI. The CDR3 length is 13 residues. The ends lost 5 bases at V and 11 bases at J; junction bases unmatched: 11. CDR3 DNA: TGTGCCAGCTCATCAACAGGGGCTGGGTCGGCTTTCTTT. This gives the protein CASSSTGAGSAFF.

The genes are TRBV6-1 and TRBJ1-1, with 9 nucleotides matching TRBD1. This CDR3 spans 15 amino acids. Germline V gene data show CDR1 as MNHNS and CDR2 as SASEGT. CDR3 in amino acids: CATGRRTGAYTEAFF. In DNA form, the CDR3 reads TGTGCTACCGGAAGACGGACAGGGGCGTACACTGAAGCTTTCTTT.

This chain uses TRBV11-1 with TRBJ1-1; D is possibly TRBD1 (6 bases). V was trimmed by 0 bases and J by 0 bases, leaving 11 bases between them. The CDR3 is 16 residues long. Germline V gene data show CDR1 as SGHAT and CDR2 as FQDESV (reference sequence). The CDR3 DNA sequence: TGTGCCAGCAGCTTAGCGCAAGGGACATTGAACACTGAAGCTTTCTTT. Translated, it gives CASSLAQGTLNTEAFF.

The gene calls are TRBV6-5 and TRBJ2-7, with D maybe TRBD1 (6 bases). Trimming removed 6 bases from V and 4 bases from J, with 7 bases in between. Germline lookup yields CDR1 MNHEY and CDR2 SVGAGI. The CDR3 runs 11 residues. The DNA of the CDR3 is TGTGCCAGCAGAGGGGGATACGAGCAGTACTTC. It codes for CASRGGYEQYF.

CDR3 bases: TGTGCCAGCAGCTTGGGCGGACAGAGCGGACAGCCCCAGCATTTT. Protein product: CASSLGGQSGQPQHF. The chain uses TRBV5-6 and TRBJ1-5; tentatively, D is TRBD1 (6 bases). Germline V gives CDR1 SGHDT, CDR2 YYEEEE. Deletions cut 0 bases from V and 7 bases from J, with 14 bases between. The CDR3 is 15 residues long.

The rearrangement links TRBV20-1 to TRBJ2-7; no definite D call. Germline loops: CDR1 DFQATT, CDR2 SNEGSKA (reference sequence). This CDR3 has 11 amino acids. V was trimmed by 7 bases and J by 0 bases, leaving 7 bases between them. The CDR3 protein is CSGGPSYEQYF. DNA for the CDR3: TGCAGTGGAGGCCCCTCCTACGAGCAGTACTTC.

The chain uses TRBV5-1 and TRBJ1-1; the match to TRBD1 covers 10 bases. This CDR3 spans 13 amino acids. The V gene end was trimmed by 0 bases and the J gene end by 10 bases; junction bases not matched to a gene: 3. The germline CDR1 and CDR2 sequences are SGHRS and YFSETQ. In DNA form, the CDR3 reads TGCGCCAGCAGCTTGGGACAGGGGGCATCAGCTTTCTTT. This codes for CASSLGQGASAFF.

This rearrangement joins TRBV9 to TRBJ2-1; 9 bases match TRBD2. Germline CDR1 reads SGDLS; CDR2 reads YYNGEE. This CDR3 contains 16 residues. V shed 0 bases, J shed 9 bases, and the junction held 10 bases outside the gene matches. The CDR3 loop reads CASSVASTSGGGEQFF. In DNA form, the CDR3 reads TGTGCCAGCAGCGTAGCTTCGACTAGCGGTGGCGGTGAGCAGTTCTTC.

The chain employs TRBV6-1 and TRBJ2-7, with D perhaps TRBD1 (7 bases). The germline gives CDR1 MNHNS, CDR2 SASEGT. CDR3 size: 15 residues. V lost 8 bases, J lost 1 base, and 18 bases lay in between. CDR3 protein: CASGRDSSYSYEQYF. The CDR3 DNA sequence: TGTGCCAGCGGGCGGGACAGTTCCTATTCCTACGAGCAGTACTTC.

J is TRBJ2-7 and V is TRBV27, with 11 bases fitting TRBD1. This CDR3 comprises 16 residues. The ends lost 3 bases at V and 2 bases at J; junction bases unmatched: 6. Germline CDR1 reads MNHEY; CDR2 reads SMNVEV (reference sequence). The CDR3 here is CASSFRGTGGPYEQYF. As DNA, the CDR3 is TGTGCCAGCAGTTTTCGGGGGACAGGGGGACCCTACGAGCAGTACTTC.

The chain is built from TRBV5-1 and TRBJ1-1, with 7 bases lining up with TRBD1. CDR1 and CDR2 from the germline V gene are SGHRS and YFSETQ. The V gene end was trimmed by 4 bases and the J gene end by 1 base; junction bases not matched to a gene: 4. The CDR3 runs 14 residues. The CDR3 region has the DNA TGCGCCAGCAGCCAACAGGGGTGGAACACTGAAGCTTTCTTT. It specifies CASSQQGWNTEAFF.

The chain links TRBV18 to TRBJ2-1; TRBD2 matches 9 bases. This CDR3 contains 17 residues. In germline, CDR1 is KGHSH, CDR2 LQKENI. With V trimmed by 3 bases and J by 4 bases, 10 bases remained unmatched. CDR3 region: CASSPIASGTSYNEQFF. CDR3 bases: TGTGCCAGCTCACCTATTGCTAGCGGGACCTCTTACAATGAGCAGTTCTTC.

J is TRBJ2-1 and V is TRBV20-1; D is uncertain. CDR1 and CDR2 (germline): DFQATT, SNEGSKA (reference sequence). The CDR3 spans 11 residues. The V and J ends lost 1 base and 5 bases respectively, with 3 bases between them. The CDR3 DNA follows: TGCAGTGCTAGAGCCGACAATGAGCAGTTCTTC. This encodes CSARADNEQFF.

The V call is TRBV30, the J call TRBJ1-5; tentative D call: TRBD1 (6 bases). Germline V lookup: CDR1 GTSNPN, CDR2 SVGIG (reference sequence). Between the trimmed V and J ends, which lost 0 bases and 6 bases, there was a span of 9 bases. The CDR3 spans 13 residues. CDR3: CAWSVRGAQPQHF. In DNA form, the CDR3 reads TGTGCCTGGAGTGTGCGGGGGGCTCAGCCCCAGCATTTT.

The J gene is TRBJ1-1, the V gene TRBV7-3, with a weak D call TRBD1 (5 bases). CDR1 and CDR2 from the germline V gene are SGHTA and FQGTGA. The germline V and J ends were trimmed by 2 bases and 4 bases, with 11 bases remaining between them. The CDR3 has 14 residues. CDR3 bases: TGTGCCAGCAGCTTACGGGGGGAGAGCACTGAAGCTTTCTTT. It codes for CASSLRGESTEAFF. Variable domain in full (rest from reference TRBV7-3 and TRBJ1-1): GAGVSQTPSNKVTEKGKYVELRCDPISGHTALYWYRQSLGQGPEFLIYFQGTGAADDSGLPNDRFFAVRPEGSVSTLKIQRTERGDSAVYLCASSLRGESTEAFFGQGTRLTVV.